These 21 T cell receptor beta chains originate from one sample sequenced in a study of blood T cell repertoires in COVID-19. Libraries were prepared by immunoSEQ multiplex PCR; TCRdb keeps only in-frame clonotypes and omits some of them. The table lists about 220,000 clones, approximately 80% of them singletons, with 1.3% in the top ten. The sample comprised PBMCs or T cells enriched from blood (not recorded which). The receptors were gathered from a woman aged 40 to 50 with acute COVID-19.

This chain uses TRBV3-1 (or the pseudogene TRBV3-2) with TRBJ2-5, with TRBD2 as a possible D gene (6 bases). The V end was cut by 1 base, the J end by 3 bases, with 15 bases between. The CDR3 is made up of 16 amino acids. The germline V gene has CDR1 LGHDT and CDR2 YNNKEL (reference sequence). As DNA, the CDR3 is TGTGCCAGCAGCCAAGTGTGGCGGGGCCACAAAGAGACCCAGTACTTC. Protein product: CASSQVWRGHKETQYF.

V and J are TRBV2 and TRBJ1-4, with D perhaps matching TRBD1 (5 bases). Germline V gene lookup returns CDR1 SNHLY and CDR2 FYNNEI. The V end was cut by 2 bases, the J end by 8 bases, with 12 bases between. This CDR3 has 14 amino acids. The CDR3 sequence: CASSENGRAEKLFF. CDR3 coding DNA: TGTGCCAGCAGTGAAAATGGCAGGGCGGAAAAACTGTTTTTT.

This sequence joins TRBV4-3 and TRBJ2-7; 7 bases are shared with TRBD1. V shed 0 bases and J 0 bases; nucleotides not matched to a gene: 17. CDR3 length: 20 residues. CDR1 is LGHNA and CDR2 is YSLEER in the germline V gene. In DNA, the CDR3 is TGCGCCAGCAGCCAAGACCCAGCCGGGACAGTGCTGTCTATCTCCTACGAGCAGTACTTC. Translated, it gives CASSQDPAGTVLSISYEQYF.

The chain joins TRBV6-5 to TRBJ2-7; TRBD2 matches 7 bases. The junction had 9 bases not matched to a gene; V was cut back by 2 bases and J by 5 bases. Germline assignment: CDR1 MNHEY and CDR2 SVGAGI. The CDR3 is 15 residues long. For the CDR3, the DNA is TGTGCCAGCAGTTACGGCGGGAGCAGGCTCAACGAGCAGTACTTC. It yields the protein CASSYGGSRLNEQYF.

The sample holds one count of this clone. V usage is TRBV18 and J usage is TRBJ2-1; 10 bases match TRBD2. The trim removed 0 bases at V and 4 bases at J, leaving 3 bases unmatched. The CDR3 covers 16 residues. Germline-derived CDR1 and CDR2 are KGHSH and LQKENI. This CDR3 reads CASSPPSAGGYNEQFF. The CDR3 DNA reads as TGTGCCAGCTCACCACCGTCAGCGGGAGGGTACAATGAGCAGTTCTTC.

The CDR3 sequence is CASGGGRGKETQYF. In DNA form, the CDR3 reads TGTGCCAGCGGTGGAGGCCGGGGAAAAGAGACCCAGTACTTC. This chain uses TRBV27 with TRBJ2-5; perhaps TRBD2 as D (5 bases). Germline V gene data show CDR1 as MNHEY and CDR2 as SMNVEV (reference sequence). Trimming took 8 bases from V and 3 from J, leaving 16 bases between them. CDR3 length: 14 residues.

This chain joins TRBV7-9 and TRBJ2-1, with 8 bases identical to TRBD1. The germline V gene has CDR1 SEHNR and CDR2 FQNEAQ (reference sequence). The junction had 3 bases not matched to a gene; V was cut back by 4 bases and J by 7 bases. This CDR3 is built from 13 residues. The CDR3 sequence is CASSSNRGNEQFF. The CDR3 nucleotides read TGTGCCAGCAGCTCAAACAGGGGGAATGAGCAGTTCTTC.

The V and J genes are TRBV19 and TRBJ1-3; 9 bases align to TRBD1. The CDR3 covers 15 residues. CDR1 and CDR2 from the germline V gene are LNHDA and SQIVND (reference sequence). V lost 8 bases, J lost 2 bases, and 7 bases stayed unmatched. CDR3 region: CASYRGRNPGNTIYF. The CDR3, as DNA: TGTGCCAGTTACAGGGGGCGGAATCCTGGAAACACCATATATTTT. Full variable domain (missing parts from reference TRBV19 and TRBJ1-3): DGGITQSPKYLFRKEGQNVTLSCEQNLNHDAMYWYRQDPGQGLRLIYYSQIVNDFQKGDIAEGYSVSREKKESFPLTVTSAQKNPTAFYLCASYRGRNPGNTIYFGEGSWLTVV.

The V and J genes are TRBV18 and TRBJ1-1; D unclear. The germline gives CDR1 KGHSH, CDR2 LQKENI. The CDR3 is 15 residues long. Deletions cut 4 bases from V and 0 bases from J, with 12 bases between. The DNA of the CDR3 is TGTGCCAGCTCACTAGAGGGAGTGGTGAACACTGAAGCTTTCTTT. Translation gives CASSLEGVVNTEAFF.

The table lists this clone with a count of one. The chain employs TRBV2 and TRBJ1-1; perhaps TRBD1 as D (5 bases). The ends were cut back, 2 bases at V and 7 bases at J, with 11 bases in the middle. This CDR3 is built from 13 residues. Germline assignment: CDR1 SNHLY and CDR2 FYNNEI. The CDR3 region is CASSEQGKGEAFF. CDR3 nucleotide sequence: TGTGCCAGCAGTGAACAGGGCAAAGGTGAAGCTTTCTTT.

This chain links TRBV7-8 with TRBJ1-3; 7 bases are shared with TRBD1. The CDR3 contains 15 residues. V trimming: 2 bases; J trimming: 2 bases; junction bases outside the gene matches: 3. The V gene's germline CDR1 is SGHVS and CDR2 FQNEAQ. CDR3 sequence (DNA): TGTGCCAGCAGCTTATACGGGACAGCTGGAAACACCATATATTTT. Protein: CASSLYGTAGNTIYF.

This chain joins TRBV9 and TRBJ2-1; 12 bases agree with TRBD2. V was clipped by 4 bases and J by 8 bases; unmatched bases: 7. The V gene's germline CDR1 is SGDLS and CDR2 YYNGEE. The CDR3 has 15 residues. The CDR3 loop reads CASSTSGRTGDEQFF. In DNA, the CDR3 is TGTGCCAGCAGCACTAGCGGGAGGACGGGCGATGAGCAGTTCTTC.

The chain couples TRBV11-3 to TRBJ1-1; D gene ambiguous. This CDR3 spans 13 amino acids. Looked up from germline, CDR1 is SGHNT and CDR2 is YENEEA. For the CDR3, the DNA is TGTGCAAGCGGGCACAGCATGAACACTGAAGCTTTCTTT. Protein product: CASGHSMNTEAFF.

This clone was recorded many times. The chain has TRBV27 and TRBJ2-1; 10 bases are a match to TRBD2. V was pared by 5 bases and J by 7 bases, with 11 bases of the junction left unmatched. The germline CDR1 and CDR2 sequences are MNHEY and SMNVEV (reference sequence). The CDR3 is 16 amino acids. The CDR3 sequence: CASSGTSVRPRNEQFF. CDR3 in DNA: TGTGCCAGCAGTGGGACTAGCGTACGTCCTCGGAATGAGCAGTTCTTC.

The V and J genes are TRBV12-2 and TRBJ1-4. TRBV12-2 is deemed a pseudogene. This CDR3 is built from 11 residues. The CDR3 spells CGEGDYEKLFF. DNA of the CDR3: TGTGGGGAGGGTGATTACGAAAAACTGTTTTTT.

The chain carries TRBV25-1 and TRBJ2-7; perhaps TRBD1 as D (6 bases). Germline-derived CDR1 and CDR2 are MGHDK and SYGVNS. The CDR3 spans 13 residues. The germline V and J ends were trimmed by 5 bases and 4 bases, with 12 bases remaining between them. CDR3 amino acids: CASSSGEVYEQYF. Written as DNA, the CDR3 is TGTGCCAGCAGTTCAGGGGAAGTGTACGAGCAGTACTTC.

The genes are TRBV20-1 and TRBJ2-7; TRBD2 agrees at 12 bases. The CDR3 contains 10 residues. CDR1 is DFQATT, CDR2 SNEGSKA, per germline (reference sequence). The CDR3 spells CRTSGSEQYF. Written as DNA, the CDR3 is TGCAGGACTAGCGGGAGCGAGCAGTACTTC.

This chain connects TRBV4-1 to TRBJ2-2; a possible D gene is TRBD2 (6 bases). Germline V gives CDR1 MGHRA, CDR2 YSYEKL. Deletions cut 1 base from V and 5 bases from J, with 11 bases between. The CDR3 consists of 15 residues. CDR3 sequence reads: CASSQVGGETGELFF. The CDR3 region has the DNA TGCGCCAGCAGCCAAGTGGGCGGGGAGACCGGGGAGCTGTTTTTT.

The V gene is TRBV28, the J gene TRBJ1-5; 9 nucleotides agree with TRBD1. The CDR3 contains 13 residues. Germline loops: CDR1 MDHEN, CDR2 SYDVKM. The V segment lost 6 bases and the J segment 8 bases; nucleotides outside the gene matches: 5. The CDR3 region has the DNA TGTGCCAGCAGACAGGGGGCTGGGGAGCCCCAGCATTTT. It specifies CASRQGAGEPQHF.

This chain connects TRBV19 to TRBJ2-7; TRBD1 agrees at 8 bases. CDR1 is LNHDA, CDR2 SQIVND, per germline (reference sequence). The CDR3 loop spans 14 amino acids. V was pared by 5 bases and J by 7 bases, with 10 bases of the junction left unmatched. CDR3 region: CASSDRQGPVEQYF. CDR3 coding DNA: TGTGCCAGTAGTGACCGACAGGGGCCTGTGGAGCAGTACTTC.

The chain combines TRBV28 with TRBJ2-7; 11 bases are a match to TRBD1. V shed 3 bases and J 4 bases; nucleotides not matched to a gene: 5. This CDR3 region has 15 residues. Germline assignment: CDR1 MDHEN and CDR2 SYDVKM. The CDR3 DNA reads TGTGCCAGCAGTTTCATGCGGGACAGGGGGTACGAGCAGTACTTC. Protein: CASSFMRDRGYEQYF. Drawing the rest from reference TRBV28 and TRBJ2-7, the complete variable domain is DVKVTQSSRYLVKRTGEKVFLECVQDMDHENMFWYRQDPGLGLRLIYFSYDVKMKEKGDIPEGYSVSREKKERFSLILESASTNQTSMYLCASSFMRDRGYEQYFGPGTRLTVT.